This T cell receptor (beta chain) derives from a study of T-cell reconstitution after alpha-beta-depleted transplantation in children. Broader study findings: T-cell counts and diversity at one year following transplant were attributed mainly to newly produced T cells. Several hundred rapidly expanded clones from non-depleted graft cells reportedly supplied alpha-beta T cells about two months post-transplant. Surviving recipient T cells and thymic progenitors underlay high day-60 TCRbeta diversity in some patients.

It was with unique molecular identifiers that the TCRbeta library was prepared. Each CDR3 protein is one row after TCRdb ran MiXCR on the PCR reads. Found here are some 300,000 distinct CDR3 sequences, 10% of them singletons; the top ten hold less than 9%. The V gene end was trimmed by 11 bases and the J gene end by 6 bases; junction bases not matched to a gene: 14. This CDR3 has 15 amino acids. Germline V gene data show CDR1 as MDHEN and CDR2 as SYDVKM. This clonotype was seen ten or more times. Its antigen remains unidentified. This receptor was obtained from a boy under three years old with acute myeloid leukemia, due to receive a stem cell transplant. The input for sequencing was PBMCs, taken before TCRalphabeta/CD19-depleted stem cell transplant. The chain uses TRBV28 and TRBJ2-2; TRBD2 matches 8 bases. The CDR3 here is CASQTGAGEAGELFF. The CDR3 DNA reads as TGTGCCTCCCAGACGGGAGCGGGAGAAGCCGGGGAGCTGTTTTTT.